This TCR beta chain appears in the sequencing data of a study of shared clonotypes between healthy human individuals. Study-level background: Donor ages ranged 18 to 49 years: a couple of women, three men.

Sequencing was at deep level. The method was immunoSEQ multiplex PCR; TCRdb's version includes in-frame clones alone and lacks a portion of them. The table has approximately 510,000 clones, 79% seen once. Within Nashville, Tennessee resided all donors, each a Caucasian adult. This CDR3 is built from 16 residues. The germline gives CDR1 SGHTA, CDR2 FQGTGA. Trimming removed 5 bases from V and 2 bases from J, with 18 bases in between. Sequencing used PBMCs. The V and J genes are TRBV7-3 and TRBJ2-5; D possibly uses TRBD1 or TRBD2 (6 bases each). This receptor was obtained from a woman in her 40s in good health. Some clones in this sample may be carry-over from other donors' samples. CDR3 sequence (DNA): TGTGCCAGCAGCCCCTACGGCGGGGACATTCAAGAGACCCAGTACTTC. Its translation is CASSPYGGDIQETQYF.